A selection of T cell receptor beta chains follows, all from one sample in a study of immune reconstitution after stem cell transplant in scleroderma. Each CDR3 protein gets one entry after TCRdb re-called the RT-PCR reads with MiXCR. Of around 2,600 distinct CDR3 sequences in the sample, less than 8% are singletons; the top ten hold around 23%. The sample was acquired before or after autologous hematopoietic stem cell transplantation (not recorded which). The receptors were sampled from a female donor with systemic sclerosis. Both conserved end residues are part of each CDR3. The D gene is left open where the match is weak. Some rows have no size entry. The others give once, few or many, or a class for an expanded clone.

cdr3_nt	cdr3_aa	clone_size	d_call	v_call	j_call
TGCAGTGCTAGACCCAGCGTTGAGCAGTTCTTC	CSARPSVEQFF	medium-sized	.	TRBV20-1	TRBJ2-1
TGTGCCAGCAGGACAGTCTCCTACGAGCAGTACTTC	CASRTVSYEQYF	medium-sized	.	TRBV6-5	TRBJ2-7
TGTGCCAGCTTGGGGACAGGGTTAGGCTATGGCTACACCTTC	CASLGTGLGYGYTF	few	TRBD1	TRBV6-6	TRBJ1-2
TGCAGCGTTGTAAGGGAGATATACATGGACACTGAAGCTTTCTTT	CSVVREIYMDTEAFF	.	.	TRBV29-1	TRBJ1-1
TGTGCCAGCAGTTACGAAGGGGTAATTGCTGAAGCTTTCTTT	CASSYEGVIAEAFF	medium-sized	.	TRBV6-5	TRBJ1-1
TGTGCCAGCAGCCCGACGGGGCTTCTAACCGGGGAGCTGTTTTTT	CASSPTGLLTGELFF	medium-sized	.	TRBV7-2	TRBJ2-2
TGTGCCAGCATCGATACCAATAATTCACCCCTCCACTTT	CASIDTNNSPLHF	large	.	TRBV6-6	TRBJ1-6
TGTGCCAGCAGTGGTAGACAGGACATGAACACTGAAGCTTTCTTT	CASSGRQDMNTEAFF	.	.	TRBV6-2/TRBV6-3	TRBJ1-1
TGTGCCAGCAGGAACACCGGGTCGAGCACAGATACGCAGTATTTT	CASRNTGSSTDTQYF	few	.	TRBV6-2/TRBV6-3	TRBJ2-3
TGTGCCAGCAGTTATACAGGATGGGAGTACGAGCAGTACTTC	CASSYTGWEYEQYF	.	.	TRBV6-2/TRBV6-3	TRBJ2-7
TGCAGTGCTAGAACCGGGACAGGGGGTTCCAATGAGCAGTTCTTC	CSARTGTGGSNEQFF	.	TRBD1	TRBV20-1	TRBJ2-1
TGTGCCAGCAGTGCATGGGTCGGGTTCCAAGAGACCCAGTACTTC	CASSAWVGFQETQYF	.	.	TRBV25-1	TRBJ2-5
TGTGCCAGCAGTTTAGATCCCCTAGGACAGGGGGGGGAGCATTTT	CASSLDPLGQGGEHF	few	TRBD1	TRBV12-3/TRBV12-4	TRBJ1-5
TGTGCCATCAGTGAGTCGGGGGAGCTCGGAGAAGCTTTCTTT	CAISESGELGEAFF	.	.	TRBV10-3	TRBJ1-1
TGCAGTGCGGCCCGTATAGTTGATCACATTCAGTACTTC	CSAARIVDHIQYF	.	.	TRBV20-1	TRBJ2-4
TGTGCCAGCAGCTTAGGACAGGGGGCTAGAAGTGAAGCTTTCTTT	CASSLGQGARSEAFF	medium-sized	TRBD1	TRBV7-2	TRBJ1-1
TGTGCCAGCAGTGACGGGACAGGGGGCCGCACTGAAGCTTTCTTT	CASSDGTGGRTEAFF	medium-sized	TRBD1	TRBV6-4	TRBJ1-1
TGTGCCAGCAGGAAATGGGAGGCCCCAGCCTACAATGAGCAGTTCTTC	CASRKWEAPAYNEQFF	medium-sized	.	TRBV7-2	TRBJ2-1
TGTGCCAGCAGCTTAGTAACGTCAGGCGGTAGGACGGCTGAAGCTTTCTTT	CASSLVTSGGRTAEAFF	medium-sized	.	TRBV7-9	TRBJ1-1
TGCGCCAGCAGCGACCGGTGGGGAGACATTCAGTACTTC	CASSDRWGDIQYF	few	.	TRBV5-1	TRBJ2-4
TGTGCCAGCAGTGAGCAGGGGCCGACGTACAATGAGCAGTTCTTC	CASSEQGPTYNEQFF	.	.	TRBV25-1	TRBJ2-1
TGTGCCAGTGGGACAGGGTGGGCCTACGAGCAGTACTTC	CASGTGWAYEQYF	medium-sized	TRBD1	TRBV2	TRBJ2-7
TGTGCCAGCTTCGAAGGGTCGGGGAGCGGGGAGCTGTTTTTT	CASFEGSGSGELFF	medium-sized	.	TRBV6-1	TRBJ2-2
TGCGCCAGCAGCTTGCGGGGACAGGGAGACACCGGGGAGCTGTTTTTT	CASSLRGQGDTGELFF	.	TRBD1	TRBV5-1	TRBJ2-2
TGTGCCAGCAGTTACTCCGGCAGGGAGCCCTACAATGAGCAGTTCTTC	CASSYSGREPYNEQFF	medium-sized	.	TRBV6-2/TRBV6-3	TRBJ2-1
TGTGCCAGCAGTTTCGGGGGGGGCTACACCTTC	CASSFGGGYTF	few	.	TRBV28	TRBJ1-2
TGCAGCGGCTGGACTCAGAACTACGAGCAGTACTTC	CSGWTQNYEQYF	medium-sized	.	TRBV29-1	TRBJ2-7
TGTGCCAGCAGCTCACAAGGAGTTGAAAAACTGTTTTTT	CASSSQGVEKLFF	few	.	TRBV7-2	TRBJ1-4
TGTGCCAGCAGCTCCAACCAGGGAGGTGGCTACACCTTC	CASSSNQGGGYTF	large	.	TRBV7-6	TRBJ1-2
TGTGCCAGCAGCTTAATCGGGGGCACAGATACGCAGTATTTT	CASSLIGGTDTQYF	few	.	TRBV7-3	TRBJ2-3
TGTGCCAACACGCTCTGGGGGGCATTATTAGCCTATGAAGCTTTCTTT	CANTLWGALLAYEAFF	.	.	TRBV7-3	TRBJ1-1
TGCGCCAGCAGCCAGGAACTCATGGACGAAGCTTTCTTT	CASSQELMDEAFF	medium-sized	.	TRBV4-3	TRBJ1-1
TGTGCCAGCAGCTTAGTCGTGGTTGACACCATATATTTT	CASSLVVVDTIYF	medium-sized	.	TRBV7-2	TRBJ1-3
TGCAGTGCTAGAGACGGAGGCCCGTCTAGCAATCAGCCCCAGCATTTT	CSARDGGPSSNQPQHF	medium-sized	.	TRBV20-1	TRBJ1-5
TGCAGTGCCAAACGGGGTCAGTTTGCCTACGAGCAGTACTTC	CSAKRGQFAYEQYF	few	.	TRBV20-1	TRBJ2-7
TGCGCCAGCAGATACGACTCCAATACCAATGAGCAGTTCTTC	CASRYDSNTNEQFF	few	.	TRBV5-1	TRBJ2-1
TGTGCCAGCAGCCACTATGACAGGGAAAGCGGATATGCCAAAAACATTCAGTACTTC	CASSHYDRESGYAKNIQYF	.	TRBD1	TRBV16	TRBJ2-4
TGTGCCATCAGTACAGGGGATAGCAATCAGCTCCAGCATTTT	CAISTGDSNQLQHF	medium-sized	TRBD1	TRBV10-3	TRBJ1-5
TGCGCCAGCGGTGCTGGGAATGAGCAGTTCTTC	CASGAGNEQFF	large	.	TRBV10-2	TRBJ2-1
TGTGCCAGCAGTTATCAACAGGTCCCTAACTATGGCTACACCTTC	CASSYQQVPNYGYTF	medium-sized	.	TRBV6-2/TRBV6-3	TRBJ1-2
TGCAGTGAAAAATCGTGGGACGGACCCTACGAGCAGTACTTC	CSEKSWDGPYEQYF	few	.	TRBV20-1	TRBJ2-7
TGTGCCAGCAGTCCAGGGGTATCTAGCACAGATACGCAGTATTTT	CASSPGVSSTDTQYF	medium-sized	.	TRBV28	TRBJ2-3
TGTGCCAGCAGCTACTTGACAGGGGGCACTGAAGCTTTCTTT	CASSYLTGGTEAFF	medium-sized	TRBD1	TRBV5-5	TRBJ1-1
TGTGCCAGCAGCCCTTTTGCGGGGAACACCGGGGAGCTGTTTTTT	CASSPFAGNTGELFF	large	.	TRBV7-6	TRBJ2-2
TGTGCCAGCAGTGAGTGGTCTAGCGGGAATTACGAGCAGTACTTC	CASSEWSSGNYEQYF	few	TRBD2	TRBV25-1	TRBJ2-7
TGCAGCGTCCAGAGGGGCAGGGGGCAAGAGACCCAGTACTTC	CSVQRGRGQETQYF	medium-sized	TRBD1	TRBV29-1	TRBJ2-5
TGTGCCAGCAGCCATGGGGGACAAAATGGCTACACCTTC	CASSHGGQNGYTF	medium-sized	.	TRBV6-1	TRBJ1-2
TGTGCCAGCAGGGGGAGAGGCGGTGAGCAGTTCTTC	CASRGRGGEQFF	medium-sized	.	TRBV5-5	TRBJ2-1
TGTGCCAGCAGCTTTGTATCTGGCCTCGACACTGAAGCTTTCTTT	CASSFVSGLDTEAFF	.	.	TRBV13	TRBJ1-1
TGTGCCAGCAGCTTAAACAGCAATTACGAGCAGTACTTC	CASSLNSNYEQYF	medium-sized	.	TRBV7-2	TRBJ2-7
TGTGCCAGCAGCCAAGATCTAAACAGGGGACGGTACAATGAGCAGTTCTTC	CASSQDLNRGRYNEQFF	large	TRBD1	TRBV14	TRBJ2-1
TGCAGTGCTAGCGTCTGGCCTTACCAGTTCTTC	CSASVWPYQFF	medium-sized	.	TRBV20-1	TRBJ2-1
TGCAGTGCTAGAGAAGGTCTATACAATGAGCAGTTCTTC	CSAREGLYNEQFF	.	.	TRBV20-1	TRBJ2-1
TGTGCCAGCAGCTTGTCATCGGGGGGAGGCCAAGAGACCCAGTACTTC	CASSLSSGGGQETQYF	.	TRBD2	TRBV5-6	TRBJ2-5